These T cell receptor beta chains were read from a single sample in a study of PD-1 blockade in mismatch repair-deficient tumors. Libraries were prepared by immunoSEQ multiplex PCR; TCRdb keeps only in-frame clonotypes and omits some of them. The sample holds under 150,000 clones, 88% seen once. Sample: peripheral blood, taken 70 to 73 weeks after starting pembrolizumab. The receptors derive from an adult with mismatch repair-deficient cancer. Both conserved end residues are part of each CDR3. D genes are given only for firm matches. Rows may omit the clone size; those that give it use once, few, many or a size class.

TRBJ2-7 | TRBV27 | NA | NA | TGTGCCAGCAGTTTATCGCGGACCTACGAGCAGTACTTC | CASSLSRTYEQYF
TRBJ2-2 | TRBV18 | TRBD1 | NA | TGTGCCAGCTCACGCCCTTGGACCTCTCCGGGACAGGGTGACACCGGGGAGCTGTTTTTT | CASSRPWTSPGQGDTGELFF
TRBJ2-3 | TRBV4-1 | NA | NA | TGCGCCAGCAGCGACCTGGGACATTCCACAGATACGCAGTATTTT | CASSDLGHSTDTQYF
TRBJ1-1 | TRBV6-5 | NA | NA | TGTGCCAGCAGTCCCTGGGGAACTGAAGCTTTCTTT | CASSPWGTEAFF
TRBJ1-1 | TRBV19 | NA | NA | TGTGCCAGTAGCCAGGGGAGGAGGAACACTGAAGCTTTCTTT | CASSQGRRNTEAFF
TRBJ2-7 | TRBV6-1 | NA | NA | TGTGCCAGCAGTGACTTTGGTGAAAACTACGAGCAGTACTTC | CASSDFGENYEQYF
TRBJ2-1 | TRBV18 | TRBD2 | NA | TGTGCCAGCTCACCACGGACTAGCGGGAGAACTCACAATGAGCAGTTCTTC | CASSPRTSGRTHNEQFF
TRBJ2-3 | TRBV13 | NA | NA | TGTGCCAGCAGCATCAGGACATATTCAGATACGCAGTATTTT | CASSIRTYSDTQYF
TRBJ2-2 | TRBV2 | NA | NA | TGTGCCAGCAGCGCCCTTGCCGGGGAGCTGTTTTTT | CASSALAGELFF
TRBJ2-7 | TRBV7-2 | TRBD2 | NA | TGTGCCAGCAGCCTAACTAGCGGGACAAGGGGAGAGCAGTACTTC | CASSLTSGTRGEQYF
TRBJ2-5 | TRBV29-1 | TRBD1 | NA | TGCAGCGTTGACAGCAGGGGGATGGCCCAGTACTTC | CSVDSRGMAQYF
TRBJ2-7 | TRBV10-2 | TRBD2 | NA | TGCGCCAGCAAGGCGGGAGCCAAGAACGAGCAGTACTTC | CASKAGAKNEQYF
TRBJ1-1 | TRBV11-2 | NA | NA | TGTGCCAGCATCCTAGGGGGGGGCCCCCGCACTGAAGCTTTCTTT | CASILGGGPRTEAFF
TRBJ2-7 | TRBV23-1 | TRBD1 | NA | TGCGCCAGCAGTCAATCCCGGGACAGACCCTACGAGCAGTACTTC | CASSQSRDRPYEQYF
TRBJ1-1 | TRBV6-6 | NA | NA | TGTGCCAGCACTAGCGTCATAACGGAGAACACTGAAGCTTTCTTT | CASTSVITENTEAFF
TRBJ1-1 | TRBV7-8 | TRBD1 | NA | TGTGCCAGCAGCTCCGGGACAGGGGGACAGAACACTGAAGCTTTCTTT | CASSSGTGGQNTEAFF
TRBJ2-1 | TRBV11-2 | NA | NA | TGTGCCAGCAATTACTTAGGGGTTTACAATGAGCAGTTCTTC | CASNYLGVYNEQFF
TRBJ2-6 | TRBV14 | NA | NA | TGTGCCAGCAGCCAAGTTGGGGGGGCCAACGTCCTGACTTTC | CASSQVGGANVLTF
TRBJ2-5 | TRBV7-9 | NA | NA | TGTGCCAGCAGCCCCACAGATCGACAGACCCAGTACTTC | CASSPTDRQTQYF
TRBJ2-2 | TRBV9 | NA | NA | TGTGCCAGCAGCGTAATAAACACCGGGGAGCTGTTTTTT | CASSVINTGELFF
TRBJ2-7 | TRBV10-3 | TRBD1 | NA | TGTGCCATCAGTGAGTCGAGGCGCAGGGGGCGGTATGAGCAGTACTTC | CAISESRRRGRYEQYF
TRBJ1-2 | TRBV9 | NA | NA | TGTGCCAGCAGCGTAGATCCCGGGGGTCCTAGGGGCTACACCTTC | CASSVDPGGPRGYTF
TRBJ2-2 | TRBV5-1 | TRBD2 | NA | TGCGCCAGCGCGGGGGATTCCGGGAGGGGGAACACCGGGGAGCTGTTTTTT | CASAGDSGRGNTGELFF
TRBJ2-2 | TRBV13 | TRBD2 | NA | TGTGCCAGCAGCTTAGGCCTGGTAGGACTAGCTTTGAACACCGGGGAGCTGTTTTTT | CASSLGLVGLALNTGELFF
TRBJ1-3 | TRBV19 | NA | NA | TGTGCCAGTAGTGGGTTGACCATATATTTT | CASSGLTIYF
TRBJ2-2 | TRBV10-3 | TRBD1 | NA | TGTGCCATCAGTGAGGGGACAGAAACCGGGGAGCTGTTTTTT | CAISEGTETGELFF
TRBJ2-1 | TRBV6-5 | NA | NA | TGTGCCAGCAGTTGGCAGGGGATAGGCAATGAGCAGTTCTTC | CASSWQGIGNEQFF
TRBJ2-3 | TRBV13 | TRBD2 | NA | TGTGCCAGCAGCTCAAGCTCTAGCGGGAGTCTTGAAGTTACGCAGTATTTT | CASSSSSSGSLEVTQYF
TRBJ2-2 | TRBV19 | TRBD1 | NA | TGTGCCACCAAACGGGACAGGGGTTCTGGGGAGCTGTTTTTT | CATKRDRGSGELFF
TRBJ1-2 | TRBV30 | TRBD1 | few | TGTGCCTGGATTGGACAGGGGGGCTACACCTTC | CAWIGQGGYTF
TRBJ1-5 | TRBV19 | TRBD1 | few | TGTGCCAGTAGTATGGGACAGGGGGCTACGCAGCCCCAGCATTTT | CASSMGQGATQPQHF
TRBJ2-1 | TRBV4-1 | TRBD2 | NA | TGCGCCAGCAGCCAAGATAGGTGGGGGGGGGATGAGCAGTTCTTC | CASSQDRWGGDEQFF
TRBJ2-3 | TRBV28 | TRBD1 | NA | TGTGCCAGCAGTCCTGGACAGGCATTTTCAGATACGCAGTATTTT | CASSPGQAFSDTQYF
TRBJ1-2 | TRBV9 | TRBD1 | NA | TGTGCCAGCAGCGGACAGGGGCCCGGCTATGGCTACACCTTC | CASSGQGPGYGYTF
TRBJ2-7 | TRBV27 | TRBD1 | NA | TGTGCCAGCAGCTTACGGGACAGGGTATACGAGCAGTACTTC | CASSLRDRVYEQYF
TRBJ1-3 | TRBV5-5 | NA | NA | TGTGCCAGCAGGCAGGGCTACTCTGGAAACACCATATATTTT | CASRQGYSGNTIYF
TRBJ2-2 | TRBV5-1 | NA | once | TGCGCCAGCGGCCCGACCGCACACACCGGGGAGCTGTTTTTT | CASGPTAHTGELFF
TRBJ2-3 | TRBV6-5 | NA | NA | TGTGCCAGCAGTTACTCTAGCGGAGCTAGCACAGATACGCAGTATTTT | CASSYSSGASTDTQYF
TRBJ2-7 | TRBV4-2 | NA | once | TGTGCCAGCAGCCAACCCTTGACGGGAGATACCGCCTACGAGCAGTACTTC | CASSQPLTGDTAYEQYF
TRBJ2-2 | TRBV9 | TRBD1 | NA | TGTGCCAGCAGCGTAGAGCAGGGGGCGCTCACCGGGGAGCTGTTTTTT | CASSVEQGALTGELFF
TRBJ2-2 | TRBV18 | NA | NA | TGTGCCAGCTCACCAGGTGTCGCGAACACCGGGGAGCTGTTTTTT | CASSPGVANTGELFF
TRBJ2-7 | TRBV10-1 | NA | NA | TGCGCCAGCAGCGACCGTACCACACCCTACGAGCAGTACTTC | CASSDRTTPYEQYF
TRBJ1-2 | TRBV5-4 | TRBD1 | NA | TGTGCCAGCAGCTTGGAAGGGGGCTGGGGCTACACCTTC | CASSLEGGWGYTF
TRBJ2-7 | TRBV5-4 | TRBD1 | NA | TGTGCCAGCAGCTTGGCGGGACAGGCGTTCGAGCAGTACTTC | CASSLAGQAFEQYF
TRBJ2-7 | TRBV19 | NA | once | TGTGCCCAGAGGTTTTCGGGCGGCTCCTACGAGCAGTACTTC | CAQRFSGGSYEQYF
TRBJ2-2 | TRBV30 | NA | NA | TGTGCCTGGAGGGGAACAGTGAACACCGGGGAGCTGTTTTTT | CAWRGTVNTGELFF